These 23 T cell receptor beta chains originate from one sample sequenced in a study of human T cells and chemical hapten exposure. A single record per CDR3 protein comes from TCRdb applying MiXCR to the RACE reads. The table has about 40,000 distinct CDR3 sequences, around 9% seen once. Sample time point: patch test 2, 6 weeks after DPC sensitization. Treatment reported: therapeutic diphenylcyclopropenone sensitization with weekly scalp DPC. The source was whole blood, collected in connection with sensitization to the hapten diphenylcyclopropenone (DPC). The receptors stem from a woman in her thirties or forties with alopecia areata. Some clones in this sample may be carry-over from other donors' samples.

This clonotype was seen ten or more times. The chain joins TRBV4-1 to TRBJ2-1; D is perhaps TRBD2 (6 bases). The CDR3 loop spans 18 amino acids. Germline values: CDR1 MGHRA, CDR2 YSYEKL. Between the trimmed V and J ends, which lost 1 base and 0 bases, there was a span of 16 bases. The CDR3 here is CASSQVMGLTSSYNEQFF. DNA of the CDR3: TGCGCCAGCAGCCAAGTAATGGGACTGACGAGCTCCTACAATGAGCAGTTCTTC.

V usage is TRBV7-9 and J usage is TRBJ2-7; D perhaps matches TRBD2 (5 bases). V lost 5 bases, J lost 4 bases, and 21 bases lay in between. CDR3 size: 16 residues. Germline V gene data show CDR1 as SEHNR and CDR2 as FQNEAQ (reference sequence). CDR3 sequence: CASSAPWPSPIYEQYF. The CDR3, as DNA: TGTGCCAGCAGCGCCCCGTGGCCTAGCCCCATTTACGAGCAGTACTTC.

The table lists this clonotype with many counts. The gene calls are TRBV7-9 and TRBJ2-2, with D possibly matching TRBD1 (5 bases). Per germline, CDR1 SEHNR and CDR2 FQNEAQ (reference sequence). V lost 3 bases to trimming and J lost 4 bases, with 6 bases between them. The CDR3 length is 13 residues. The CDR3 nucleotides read TGTGCCAGCAGCTTTCAGGGCACCGGGGAGCTGTTTTTT. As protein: CASSFQGTGELFF. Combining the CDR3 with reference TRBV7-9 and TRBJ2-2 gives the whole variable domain DTGVSQNPRHKITKRGQNVTFRCDPISEHNRLYWYRQTLGQGPEFLTYFQNEAQLEKSRLLSDRFSAERPKGSFSTLEIQRTEQGDSAMYLCASSFQGTGELFFGEGSRLTVL.

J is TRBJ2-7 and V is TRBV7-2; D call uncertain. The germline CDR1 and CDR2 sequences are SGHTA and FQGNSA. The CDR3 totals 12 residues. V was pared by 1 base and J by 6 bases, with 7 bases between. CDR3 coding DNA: TGTGCCAGCAGCTTAGGGCGCAGCGAGCAGTACTTC. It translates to CASSLGRSEQYF.

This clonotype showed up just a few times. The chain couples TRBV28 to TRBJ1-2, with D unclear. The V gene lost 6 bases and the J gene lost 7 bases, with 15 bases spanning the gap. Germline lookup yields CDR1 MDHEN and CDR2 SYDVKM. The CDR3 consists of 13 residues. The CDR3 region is CASRYPSGLGYTF. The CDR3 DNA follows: TGTGCCAGCAGGTACCCGAGCGGGCTTGGCTACACCTTC.

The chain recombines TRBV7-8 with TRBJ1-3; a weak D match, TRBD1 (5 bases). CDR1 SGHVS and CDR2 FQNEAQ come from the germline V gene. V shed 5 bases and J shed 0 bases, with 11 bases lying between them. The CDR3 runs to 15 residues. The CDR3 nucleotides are TGTGCCAGCAGCCCGGGACGTAGCTCTGGAAACACCATATATTTT. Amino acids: CASSPGRSSGNTIYF.

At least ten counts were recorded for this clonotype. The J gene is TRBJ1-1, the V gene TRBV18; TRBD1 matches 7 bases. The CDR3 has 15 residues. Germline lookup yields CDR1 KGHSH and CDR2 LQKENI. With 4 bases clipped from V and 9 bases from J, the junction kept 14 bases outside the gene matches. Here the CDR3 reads CASSRDSQGQSQAFF. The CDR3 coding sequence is TGTGCCAGCTCACGGGATTCACAGGGGCAGTCCCAAGCTTTCTTT.

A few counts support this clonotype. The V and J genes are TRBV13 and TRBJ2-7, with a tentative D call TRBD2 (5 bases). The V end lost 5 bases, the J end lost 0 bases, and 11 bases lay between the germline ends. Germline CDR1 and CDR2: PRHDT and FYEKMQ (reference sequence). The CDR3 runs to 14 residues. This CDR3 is CASSLRGPSYEQYF. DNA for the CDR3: TGTGCCAGCAGCCTCCGGGGTCCCTCCTACGAGCAGTACTTC.

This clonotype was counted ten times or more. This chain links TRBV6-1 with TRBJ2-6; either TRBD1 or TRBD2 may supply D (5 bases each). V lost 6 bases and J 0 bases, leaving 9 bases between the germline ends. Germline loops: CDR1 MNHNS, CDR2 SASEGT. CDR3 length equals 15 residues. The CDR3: CASSGTGSGANVLTF. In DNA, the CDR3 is TGTGCCAGCAGCGGGACGGGCTCTGGGGCCAACGTCCTGACTTTC.

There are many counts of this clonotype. CDR3 DNA sequence: TGTGCCAGCAGGCCGGGACAGAAGAACACTGAAGCTTTCTTT. Translating gives CASRPGQKNTEAFF. The chain has TRBV12-3 or TRBV12-4 and TRBJ1-1; TRBD1 matches 7 bases. V lost 6 bases to trimming and J lost 1 base; unmatched junction nucleotides: 5. CDR3 size: 14 residues.

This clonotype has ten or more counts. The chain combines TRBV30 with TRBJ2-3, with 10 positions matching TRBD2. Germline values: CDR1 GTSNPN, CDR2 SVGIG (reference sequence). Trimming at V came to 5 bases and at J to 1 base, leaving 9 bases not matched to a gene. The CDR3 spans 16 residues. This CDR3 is CAWEMRAGGGTDTQYF. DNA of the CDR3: TGTGCCTGGGAGATGAGAGCGGGGGGGGGCACAGATACGCAGTATTTT.

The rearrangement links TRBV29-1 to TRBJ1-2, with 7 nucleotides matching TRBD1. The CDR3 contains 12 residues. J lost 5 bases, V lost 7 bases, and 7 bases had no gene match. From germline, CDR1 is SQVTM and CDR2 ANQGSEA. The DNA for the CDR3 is TGCAGCGCCAACGACAGGGAGTATGGCTACACCTTC. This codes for CSANDREYGYTF.

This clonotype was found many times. For the CDR3, the DNA is TGTGCCAGCAGCCGCGACTGGAACACTGAAGCTTTCTTT. Residues: CASSRDWNTEAFF. The genes are TRBV7-3 and TRBJ1-1; D gene uncertain. In germline, CDR1 is SGHTA, CDR2 FQGTGA. Trimming stripped 5 bases from V and 1 base from J, with 8 bases between. The length of the CDR3 is 13 residues.

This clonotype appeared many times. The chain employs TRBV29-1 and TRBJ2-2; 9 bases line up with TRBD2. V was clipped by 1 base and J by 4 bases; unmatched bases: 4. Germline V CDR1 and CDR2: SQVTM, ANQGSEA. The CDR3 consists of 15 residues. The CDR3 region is CSVEGVAGATGELFF. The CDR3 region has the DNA TGCAGCGTTGAAGGGGTAGCGGGAGCCACCGGGGAGCTGTTTTTT.

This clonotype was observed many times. In nucleotides, the CDR3 is TGCAGCGTTGAAGAGGCCAGCGGGGGGGAGTCGAGCTCCTACAATGAGCAGTTCTTC. The encoded protein is CSVEEASGGESSSYNEQFF. J is TRBJ2-1 and V is TRBV29-1, with TRBD2 identical over 10 bases. Germline lookup yields CDR1 SQVTM and CDR2 ANQGSEA. After removal of 0 bases from V and 0 bases from J, the junction contained 11 bases not matched to a gene. The CDR3 length is 19 residues.

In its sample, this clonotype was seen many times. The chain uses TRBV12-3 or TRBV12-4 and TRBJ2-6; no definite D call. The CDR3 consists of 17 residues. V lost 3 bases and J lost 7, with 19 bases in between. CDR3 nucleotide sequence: TGTGCCAGCAGTTTTCCGGCAGTGGGTCTGGCCGCCAACGTCCTGACTTTC. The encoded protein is CASSFPAVGLAANVLTF.

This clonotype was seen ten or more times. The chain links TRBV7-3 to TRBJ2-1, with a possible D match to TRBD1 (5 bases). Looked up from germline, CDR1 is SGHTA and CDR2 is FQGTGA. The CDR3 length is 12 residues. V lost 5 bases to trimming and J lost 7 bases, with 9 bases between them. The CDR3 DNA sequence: TGTGCCAGCAGCCTATCAGGGAATGAGCAGTTCTTC. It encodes CASSLSGNEQFF.

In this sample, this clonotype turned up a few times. CDR3 DNA sequence: TGTGCCAGCAGTTTAGGGGTCGGGTACGAGCAGTACTTC. It is translated as CASSLGVGYEQYF. The chain links TRBV27 to TRBJ2-7; D is undetermined. The length of the CDR3 is 13 residues. V gave up 2 bases and J gave up 4 bases, with 9 bases separating them. Per the germline V gene, CDR1 is MNHEY and CDR2 is SMNVEV (reference sequence).

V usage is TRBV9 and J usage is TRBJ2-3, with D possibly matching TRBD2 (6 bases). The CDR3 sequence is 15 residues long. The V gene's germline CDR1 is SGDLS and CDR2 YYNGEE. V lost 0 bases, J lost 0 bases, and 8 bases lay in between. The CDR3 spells CASSVGAGSTDTQYF. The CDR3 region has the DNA TGTGCCAGCAGCGTAGGAGCGGGCAGCACAGATACGCAGTATTTT.

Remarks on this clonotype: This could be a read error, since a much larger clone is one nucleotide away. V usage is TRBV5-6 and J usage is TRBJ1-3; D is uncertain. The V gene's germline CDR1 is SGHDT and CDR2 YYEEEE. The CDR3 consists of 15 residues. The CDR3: CASSLPGNSGNAIYF. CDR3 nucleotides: TGTGCCAGCAGCTTGCCGGGGAACTCTGGAAACGCCATATATTTT.

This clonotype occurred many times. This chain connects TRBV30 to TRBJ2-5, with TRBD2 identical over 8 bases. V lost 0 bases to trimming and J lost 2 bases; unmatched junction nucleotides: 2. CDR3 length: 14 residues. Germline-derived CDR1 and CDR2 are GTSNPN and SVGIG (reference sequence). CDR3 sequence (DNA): TGTGCCTGGAGTGTTCCGGGGGGGCAAGAGACCCAGTACTTC. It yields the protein CAWSVPGGQETQYF.

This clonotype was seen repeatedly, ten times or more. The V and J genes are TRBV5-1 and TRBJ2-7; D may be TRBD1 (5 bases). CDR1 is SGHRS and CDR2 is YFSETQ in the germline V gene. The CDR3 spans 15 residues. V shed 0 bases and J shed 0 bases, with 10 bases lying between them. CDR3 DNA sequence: TGCGCCAGCAGCTTGGGAGACAGCCCCTCCTACGAGCAGTACTTC. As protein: CASSLGDSPSYEQYF.

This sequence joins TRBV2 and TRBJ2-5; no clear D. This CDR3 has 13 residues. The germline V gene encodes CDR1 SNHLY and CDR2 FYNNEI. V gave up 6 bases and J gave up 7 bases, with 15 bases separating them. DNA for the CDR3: TGTGCCAGCAGCGGCTTCCAAAAAGCGACCCAGTACTTC. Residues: CASSGFQKATQYF.